This TCR beta chain is drawn from a study of identical twins. Findings and caveats of the study: Beta clonotypes that were abundant in cord blood contained fewer insertions, a pattern absent from memory repertoires. Findings depended on cross-sectional statistics rather than tracking the same donors. An excess of low generation probability was shown by twin-shared out-of-frame alpha sequences.

This CDR3 is built from 12 residues. The germline V and J ends were trimmed by 8 bases and 4 bases, with 11 bases remaining between them. CDR1 and CDR2 (germline): MNHEY, SVGAGI. This clonotype has more than one count but fewer than ten. No antigen is known for it. A universal primer site was added by template switching, and unique molecular identifiers were carried by the cDNA. TCRdb passed the 5' RACE reads through MiXCR, listing each CDR3 protein once. Of nearly 250,000 distinct CDR3 sequences in the sample, around 6.6% were seen once. These data also featured in a second study, about yellow fever vaccine responses in identical twins.

The V and J genes are TRBV6-5 and TRBJ1-2, with D perhaps matching TRBD1 (5 bases). The sample comprised memory (CD45RO+) T cells sorted from blood. The sequence was obtained from a young woman in good health. CDR3 in DNA: TGTGCCAGCTCGCAGGGAACCTATGGCTACACCTTC. Its translation is CASSQGTYGYTF.